This T cell receptor beta chain was sequenced for a study of shared clonotypes between healthy human individuals. Per the authors' pipeline: ImmunoSEQ yielded junction-only sequences lacking quality scores, so filtering differed. Assay used: immunoSEQ multiplex PCR; TCRdb lists only in-frame clones, some missing. Clone size and V and J calls were adopted from that table, with D and trimming inferred from the DNA. The sample has roughly 410,000 clones, 90% to 98% seen once. The study drew all its donors from Caucasian adults living in Nashville, Tennessee. This CDR3 has 14 amino acids. The V gene's germline CDR1 is SGHRS and CDR2 YFSETQ. The V and J ends lost 3 bases and 0 bases respectively, with 9 bases between them.

The sample taken for sequencing was memory CD8+ T cells sorted from blood. Subset denoted: CD45RO+ cells pooled with CCR7-negative TemRA cells. This chain joins TRBV5-1 and TRBJ2-5; the D gene is possibly TRBD2 (5 bases). This TCR was recovered from a man aged 25 to 45 in good health. CDR3 sequence reads: CASSSPGYQETQYF. The CDR3 DNA reads as TGCGCCAGCAGCTCACCGGGGTACCAAGAGACCCAGTACTTC.